Listed here are 18 T cell receptor beta chains from one sample, sequenced in a study of T cell changes during pregnancy in multiple sclerosis. Libraries were prepared by immunoSEQ multiplex PCR; TCRdb keeps only in-frame clonotypes and omits some of them. The sample records tens of thousands of clones, more than 75% being singletons. Here the sequenced sample was peripheral blood, taken in the second trimester of pregnancy. The receptors were sampled from a female donor in good health, enrolled as a control in a pregnancy study.

The chain links TRBV28 to TRBJ1-5; TRBD1 matches 9 bases. After removal of 2 bases from V and 3 bases from J, the junction contained 2 bases not matched to a gene. This CDR3 contains 15 residues. In germline, CDR1 is MDHEN, CDR2 SYDVKM. CDR3 sequence (DNA): TGTGCCAGCAGTTTAGGGGACAGGGACAATCAGCCCCAGCATTTT. Translation gives CASSLGDRDNQPQHF.

V is TRBV2 and J is TRBJ1-1, with TRBD1 as a possible D gene (6 bases). CDR1 SNHLY and CDR2 FYNNEI come from the germline V gene. The CDR3 runs 14 residues. The ends were cut back, 4 bases at V and 6 bases at J, with 15 bases in the middle. The CDR3 sequence is CASSGGTYRAEAFF. In DNA form, the CDR3 reads TGTGCCAGCAGTGGGGGGACATATAGAGCTGAAGCTTTCTTT.

The J gene is TRBJ1-6, the V gene TRBV27, with unresolved D. Trimming cost V 6 bases and J 15 bases, with 15 bases left between them. Germline V lookup: CDR1 MNHEY, CDR2 SMNVEV (reference sequence). The CDR3 has 12 amino acids. CDR3: CASSENGSDLHF. The DNA of the CDR3 is TGTGCCAGCAGCGAAAACGGTAGCGACCTCCACTTT.

This clone came up a few times. The chain uses TRBV5-1 and TRBJ2-7; D is unresolved. Trimming took off 0 bases at V and 3 bases at J, with 7 bases between the two ends. This CDR3 spans 13 amino acids. Germline V gives CDR1 SGHRS, CDR2 YFSETQ. Written as DNA, the CDR3 is TGCGCCAGCAGCTTGGGGGCCAACTACGAGCAGTACTTC. Protein product: CASSLGANYEQYF.

This clone was observed a single time. The chain links TRBV19 to TRBJ1-2; possible D gene TRBD1, 5 bases. Germline CDR1 reads LNHDA; CDR2 reads SQIVND (reference sequence). The CDR3 contains 14 residues. The ends were cut back, 2 bases at V and 5 bases at J, with 12 bases in the middle. The DNA for the CDR3 is TGTGCCAGTAGTATACAGGGTCTCTGGTATGGCTACACCTTC. This sequence encodes CASSIQGLWYGYTF.

Concerning this clone: Compared with germline, one end of the junction differs, possibly owing to a read error. This rearrangement joins TRBV7-7 to TRBJ2-7, with TRBD2 as a possible D gene (6 bases). CDR1 is SSHAT and CDR2 is FNYEAQ in the germline V gene (reference sequence). The CDR3 spans 14 residues. In DNA, the CDR3 is TGTGCTAGCAGCTTAGAAGGGAGGTCCTACGAGCAGTACTTC. Translated, it gives CASSLEGRSYEQYF. The whole variable domain, filled in from reference TRBV7-7 and TRBJ2-7, reads GAGVSQSPRYKVTKRGQDVTLRCDPISSHATLYWYQQALGQGPEFLTYFNYEAQPDKSGLPSDRFSAERPEGSISTLTIQRTEQRDSAMYRCASSLEGRSYEQYFGPGTRLTVT.

The sample holds one count of this clone. CDR3: CASRSPVVNTEAFF. In DNA, the CDR3 is TGTGCCAGCAGATCCCCAGTTGTGAACACTGAAGCTTTCTTT. The rearrangement joins TRBV27 to TRBJ1-1; D remains ambiguous. Trimming shortened V by 6 bases and J by 0 bases, and 11 bases separated the two germline ends. This CDR3 is 14 amino acids long. In germline, CDR1 is MNHEY, CDR2 SMNVEV (reference sequence).

The chain uses TRBV11-3 and TRBJ1-1; D remains unclear. This CDR3 spans 14 amino acids. Germline V CDR1 and CDR2: SGHNT, YENEEA. Deletions cut 1 base from V and 1 base from J, with 7 bases between. The CDR3 loop is CASSLGAGNTEAFF. In nucleotides, the CDR3 is TGTGCCAGCAGCTTAGGAGCAGGGAACACTGAAGCTTTCTTT.

The chain combines TRBV4-2 with TRBJ2-2; the match to TRBD2 covers 10 bases. V shed 0 bases, J shed 5 bases, and the junction held 9 bases outside the gene matches. Germline CDR1 and CDR2: LGHNA and YNFKEQ. The CDR3 runs 18 residues. The CDR3 nucleotides are TGTGCCAGCAGCCAAGATAATCCCCAGCGGGAGGGTACCGGGGAGCTGTTTTTT. It translates to CASSQDNPQREGTGELFF.

The chain links TRBV28 to TRBJ2-1; D ambiguous. The germline V and J ends were trimmed by 7 bases and 8 bases, with 15 bases remaining between them. The CDR3 sequence is 13 residues long. Germline loops: CDR1 MDHEN, CDR2 SYDVKM. CDR3 nucleotides: TGTGCCAGCATCACAATGCTGGGCCATGAGCAGTTCTTC. It codes for CASITMLGHEQFF.

This clone ranks as medium-sized. The chain links TRBV7-2 to TRBJ2-3, with 8 bases lining up with TRBD2. Per the germline V gene, CDR1 is SGHTA and CDR2 is FQGNSA. V shed 0 bases, J shed 5 bases, and the junction held 7 bases outside the gene matches. The CDR3 runs 16 residues. The CDR3 region is CASSLAFGGARDTQYF. CDR3 sequence (DNA): TGTGCCAGCAGCTTAGCATTCGGGGGGGCCAGAGATACGCAGTATTTT.

V and J are TRBV11-1 and TRBJ2-1; 13 nucleotides line up with TRBD2. The CDR3 runs to 15 residues. The junction had 6 bases not matched to a gene; V was cut back by 4 bases and J by 9 bases. Germline V lookup: CDR1 SGHAT, CDR2 FQDESV (reference sequence). CDR3 DNA: TGTGCCAGCAGCTCACAACTAGCGGGAGGGGGTGAGCAGTTCTTC. This encodes CASSSQLAGGGEQFF.

This sequence joins TRBV5-1 and TRBJ1-3, with a weak D call TRBD1 (5 bases). V was clipped by 0 bases and J by 4 bases, with 11 bases between them. The CDR3 runs 15 residues. Germline V gene sequence: CDR1 SGHRS, CDR2 YFSETQ. Written as DNA, the CDR3 is TGCGCCAGCAGCTTGGTGTGGGGGGGAGGAAACACCATATATTTT. As protein: CASSLVWGGGNTIYF.

The gene calls are TRBV7-9 and TRBJ1-2, with TRBD1 matching over 8 bases. CDR3 length: 16 residues. The V gene's germline CDR1 is SEHNR and CDR2 FQNEAQ (reference sequence). Germline trimming cut 4 bases from V and 4 bases from J; bases unmatched to any gene: 11. The CDR3 nucleotides are TGTGCCAGCAGCTCTCCGACAGGGGCCATAAGCTATGGCTACACCTTC. Translated: CASSSPTGAISYGYTF.

The J gene is TRBJ1-5, the V gene TRBV27; 9 bases agree with TRBD1. Trimming took 0 bases from V and 4 from J; bases not matched to a gene: 1. CDR3 size: 15 residues. Germline lookup yields CDR1 MNHEY and CDR2 SMNVEV (reference sequence). CDR3 sequence reads: CASSLSTGGNQPQHF. The CDR3 nucleotides are TGTGCCAGCAGTTTATCGACAGGGGGGAATCAGCCCCAGCATTTT.

This clone was detected once. J is TRBJ1-1 and V is TRBV7-3; 7 bases fit TRBD1. Germline CDR1 and CDR2: SGHTA and FQGTGA. Unmatched junction bases numbered 8, after V lost 0 bases and J lost 1 base. The CDR3 is made up of 17 amino acids. The CDR3 loop reads CASSLTGEGAGNTEAFF. CDR3 nucleotides: TGTGCCAGCAGCTTAACGGGAGAGGGGGCAGGGAACACTGAAGCTTTCTTT.

The table lists this clone with a count of one. V gene TRBV6-1 combines with J gene TRBJ1-2; TRBD1 is a possible D gene (5 bases). CDR1 is MNHNS and CDR2 is SASEGT in the germline V gene. This CDR3 spans 17 amino acids. V dropped 3 bases and J dropped 4 bases, with 21 bases sitting between them. The CDR3 region is CASSDGGGLISVYGYTF. Written as DNA, the CDR3 is TGTGCCAGCAGTGATGGGGGAGGGCTCATCTCCGTCTATGGCTACACCTTC.

The rearrangement joins TRBV19 to TRBJ2-7; 9 nucleotides match TRBD2. V was clipped by 6 bases and J by 4 bases; unmatched bases: 7. Per germline, CDR1 LNHDA and CDR2 SQIVND (reference sequence). The CDR3 has 14 residues. CDR3: CASRRSGRSYEQYF. CDR3 DNA: TGTGCCAGTAGAAGAAGCGGGAGGTCATACGAGCAGTACTTC.